The clone carrying this TCR beta chain appeared a single time. The sample is drawn from a study of OX40 agonist ivuxolimab in advanced cancers. Across the whole study: A history of anti-PD-1, anti-PD-L1 or anti-CTLA-4 therapy was acceptable, and over 30% had some.

Data came from immunoSEQ multiplex PCR; TCRdb stores just in-frame clones and leaves some out. Here the sample spans some 100,000 clones, around nine tenths being singletons. The CDR3 runs 15 residues. Germline loops: CDR1 LGHNA, CDR2 YNFKEQ. V lost 8 bases, J lost 0 bases, and 6 bases stayed unmatched. This receptor was obtained from an adult with an advanced solid tumor such as melanoma, head and neck, liver or kidney cancer. Sequencing used CD4+ or CD8+ T cells sorted from blood, obtained in a trial of the OX40 agonist ivuxolimab. The gene calls are TRBV4-2 and TRBJ2-4; TRBD2 matches 8 bases. CDR3 coding DNA: TGTGCCAGCGGGCTAGCGGGCTCAGCCAAAAACATTCAGTACTTC. Its translation is CASGLAGSAKNIQYF.